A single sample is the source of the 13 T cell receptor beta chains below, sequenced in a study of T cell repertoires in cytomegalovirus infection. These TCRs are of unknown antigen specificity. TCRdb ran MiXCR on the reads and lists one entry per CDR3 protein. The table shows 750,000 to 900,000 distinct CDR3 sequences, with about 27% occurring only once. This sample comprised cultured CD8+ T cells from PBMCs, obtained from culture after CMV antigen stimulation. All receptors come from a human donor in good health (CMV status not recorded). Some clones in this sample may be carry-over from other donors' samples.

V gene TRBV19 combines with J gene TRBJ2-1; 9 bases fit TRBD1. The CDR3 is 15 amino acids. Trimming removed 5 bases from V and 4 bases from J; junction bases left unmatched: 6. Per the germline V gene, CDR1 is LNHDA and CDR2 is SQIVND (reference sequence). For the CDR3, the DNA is TGTGCCAGTAGTCGGACAGGGGATGGGTACAATGAGCAGTTCTTC. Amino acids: CASSRTGDGYNEQFF.

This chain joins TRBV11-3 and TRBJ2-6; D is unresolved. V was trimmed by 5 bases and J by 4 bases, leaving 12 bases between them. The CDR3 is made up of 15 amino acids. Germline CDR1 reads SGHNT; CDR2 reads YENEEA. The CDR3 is CASSIGRRGANVLTF. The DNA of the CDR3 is TGTGCCAGCAGCATAGGCCGGAGAGGGGCCAACGTCCTGACTTTC.

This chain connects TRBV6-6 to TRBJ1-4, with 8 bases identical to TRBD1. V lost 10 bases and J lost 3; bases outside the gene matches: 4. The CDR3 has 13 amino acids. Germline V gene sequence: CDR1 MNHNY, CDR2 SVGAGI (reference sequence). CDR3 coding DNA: TGTGCCACCGGGGACAGGTCTAATGAAAAACTGTTTTTT. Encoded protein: CATGDRSNEKLFF.

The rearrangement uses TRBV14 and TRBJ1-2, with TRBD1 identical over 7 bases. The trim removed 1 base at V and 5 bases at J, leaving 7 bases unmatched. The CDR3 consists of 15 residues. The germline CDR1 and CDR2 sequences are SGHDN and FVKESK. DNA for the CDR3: TGTGCCAGCAGCCAAGGGACAGGCTTTCTATATGGCTACACCTTC. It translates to CASSQGTGFLYGYTF. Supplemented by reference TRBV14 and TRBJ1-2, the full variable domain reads EAGVTQFPSHSVIEKGQTVTLRCDPISGHDNLYWYRRVMGKEIKFLLHFVKESKQDESGMPNNRFLAERTGGTYSTLKVQPAELEDSGVYFCASSQGTGFLYGYTFGSGTRLTVV.

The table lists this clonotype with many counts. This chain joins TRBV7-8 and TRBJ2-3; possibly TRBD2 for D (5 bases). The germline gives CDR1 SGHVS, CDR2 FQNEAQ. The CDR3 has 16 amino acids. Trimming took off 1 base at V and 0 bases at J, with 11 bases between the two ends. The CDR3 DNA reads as TGTGCCAGCAGCTTAGAGAGTGGAGGTAGCACAGATACGCAGTATTTT. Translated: CASSLESGGSTDTQYF.

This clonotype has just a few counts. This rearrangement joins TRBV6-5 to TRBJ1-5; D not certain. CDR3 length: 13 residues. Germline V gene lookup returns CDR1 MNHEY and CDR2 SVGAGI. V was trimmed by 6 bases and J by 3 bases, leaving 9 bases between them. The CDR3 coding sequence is TGTGCCAGCAGGCCCCTGGCCAATCAGCCCCAGCATTTT. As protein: CASRPLANQPQHF.

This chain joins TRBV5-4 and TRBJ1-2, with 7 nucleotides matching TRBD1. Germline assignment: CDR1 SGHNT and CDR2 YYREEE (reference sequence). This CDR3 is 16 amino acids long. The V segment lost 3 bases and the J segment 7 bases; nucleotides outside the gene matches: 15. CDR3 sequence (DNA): TGTGCCAGCAGCTCCTCCCCCGGGGGAGGGGGCCTTGGCTACACCTTC. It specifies CASSSSPGGGGLGYTF.

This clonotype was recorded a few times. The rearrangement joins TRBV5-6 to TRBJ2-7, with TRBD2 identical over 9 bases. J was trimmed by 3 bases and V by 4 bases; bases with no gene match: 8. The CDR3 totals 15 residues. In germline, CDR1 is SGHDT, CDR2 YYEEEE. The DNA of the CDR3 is TGTGCCAGCAGCCCCGCGAGCGGGGGGAACTACGAGCAGTACGTC. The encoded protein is CASSPASGGNYEQYV.

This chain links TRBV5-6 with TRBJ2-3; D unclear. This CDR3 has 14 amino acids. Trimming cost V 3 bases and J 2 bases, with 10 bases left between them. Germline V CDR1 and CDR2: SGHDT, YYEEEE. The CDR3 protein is CASSCGRPTDTQYF. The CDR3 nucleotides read TGTGCCAGCAGCTGCGGTCGTCCCACAGATACGCAGTATTTT.

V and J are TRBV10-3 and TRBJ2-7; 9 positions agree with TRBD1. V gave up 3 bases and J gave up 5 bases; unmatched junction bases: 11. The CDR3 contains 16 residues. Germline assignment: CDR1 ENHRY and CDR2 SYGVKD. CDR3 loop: CAISDPGTGYSDEQYV. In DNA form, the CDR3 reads TGTGCCATCAGTGACCCCGGGACAGGGTATAGTGACGAGCAGTACGTC.

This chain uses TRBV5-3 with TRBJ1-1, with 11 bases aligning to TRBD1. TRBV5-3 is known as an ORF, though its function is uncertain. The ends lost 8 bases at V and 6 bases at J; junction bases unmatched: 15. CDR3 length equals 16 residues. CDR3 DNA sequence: TGTGCCAGCAGCGACCGGGACAGGGGGGCTGGATCTGAAGCTTTCTTT. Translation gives CASSDRDRGAGSEAFF.

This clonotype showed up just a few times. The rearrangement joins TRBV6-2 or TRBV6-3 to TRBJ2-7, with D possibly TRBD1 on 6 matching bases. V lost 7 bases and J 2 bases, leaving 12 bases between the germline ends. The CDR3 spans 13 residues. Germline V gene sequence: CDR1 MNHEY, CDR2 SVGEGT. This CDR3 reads CASKEGGAYEQYV. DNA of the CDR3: TGTGCCAGCAAGGAAGGGGGAGCCTACGAGCAGTACGTC.

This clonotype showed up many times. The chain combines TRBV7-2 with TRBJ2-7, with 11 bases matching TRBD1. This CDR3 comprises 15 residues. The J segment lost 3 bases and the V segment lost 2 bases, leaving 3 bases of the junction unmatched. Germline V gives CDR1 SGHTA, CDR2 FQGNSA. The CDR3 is CASSLIGTGGYEQYV. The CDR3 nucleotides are TGTGCCAGCAGCTTAATAGGGACAGGGGGCTACGAGCAGTACGTC.